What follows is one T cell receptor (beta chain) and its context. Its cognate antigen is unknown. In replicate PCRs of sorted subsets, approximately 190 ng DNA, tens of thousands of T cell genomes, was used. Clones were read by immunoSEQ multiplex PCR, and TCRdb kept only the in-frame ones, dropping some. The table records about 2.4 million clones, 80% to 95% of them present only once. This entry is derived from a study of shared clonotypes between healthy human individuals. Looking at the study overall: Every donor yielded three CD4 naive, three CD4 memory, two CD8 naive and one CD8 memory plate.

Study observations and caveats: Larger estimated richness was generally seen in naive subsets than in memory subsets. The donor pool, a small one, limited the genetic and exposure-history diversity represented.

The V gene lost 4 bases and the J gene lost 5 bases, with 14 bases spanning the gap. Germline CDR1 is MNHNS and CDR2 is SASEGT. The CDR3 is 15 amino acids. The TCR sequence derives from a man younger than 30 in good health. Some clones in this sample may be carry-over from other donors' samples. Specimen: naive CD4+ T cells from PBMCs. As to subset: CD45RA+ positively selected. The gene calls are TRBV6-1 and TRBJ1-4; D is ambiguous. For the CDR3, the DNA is TGTGCCAGCAGTGCCGGACTGATGCGGAATGAAAAACTGTTTTTT. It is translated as CASSAGLMRNEKLFF.